These 9 T cell receptor beta chains originate from one sample sequenced in a study of blood T cell repertoires in COVID-19. Repertoires were generated with immunoSEQ multiplex PCR, while TCRdb's copy carries only in-frame clones and drops some. This sample has under 130,000 clones; roughly 80% occur once, and the top ten carry over 15%. Sequencing was done on a sample of peripheral blood. These receptors originate from an elderly woman with acute or convalescent COVID-19.

V and J are TRBV28 and TRBJ2-7, with 13 bases lining up with TRBD2. After removal of 4 bases from V and 2 bases from J, the junction contained 2 bases not matched to a gene. The CDR3 runs 15 residues. CDR1 and CDR2 (germline): MDHEN, SYDVKM. CDR3 region: CASSWGTSGAYEQYF. The DNA for the CDR3 is TGTGCCAGCAGTTGGGGGACTAGCGGGGCCTACGAGCAGTACTTC. Based on the CDR3 plus reference TRBV28 and TRBJ2-7, the full variable domain is DVKVTQSSRYLVKRTGEKVFLECVQDMDHENMFWYRQDPGLGLRLIYFSYDVKMKEKGDIPEGYSVSREKKERFSLILESASTNQTSMYLCASSWGTSGAYEQYFGPGTRLTVT.

The genes are TRBV2 and TRBJ1-1, with no clear D. Germline CDR1 is SNHLY and CDR2 is FYNNEI. CDR3 length: 14 residues. Trimming pared 5 bases from V and 1 base from J, leaving 11 bases between. This CDR3 is CASSPGLPNTEAFF. In DNA, the CDR3 is TGTGCCAGCAGTCCCGGACTCCCGAACACTGAAGCTTTCTTT.

DNA of the CDR3: TGCAGCGCTGCCAGGGACAGGGGAACAGATACGCAGTATTTT. It specifies CSAARDRGTDTQYF. This chain links TRBV29-1 with TRBJ2-3; 10 nucleotides line up with TRBD1. The V gene's germline CDR1 is SQVTM and CDR2 ANQGSEA. V dropped 7 bases and J dropped 3; count of bases not matched to a gene: 7. This CDR3 is 14 amino acids long.

The chain recombines TRBV5-1 with TRBJ1-1, with D possibly TRBD1 on 5 matching bases. The CDR3 extends over 13 amino acids. The ends were cut back, 5 bases at V and 4 bases at J, with 12 bases in the middle. Germline-derived CDR1 and CDR2 are SGHRS and YFSETQ. The CDR3 coding sequence is TGCGCCAGCAGTTTAGGGGTAGGCACTGAAGCTTTCTTT. Translating gives CASSLGVGTEAFF. Full variable domain (rest looked up from reference TRBV5-1 and TRBJ1-1): KAGVTQTPRYLIKTRGQQVTLSCSPISGHRSVSWYQQTPGQGLQFLFEYFSETQRNKGNFPGRFSGRQFSNSRSEMNVSTLELGDSALYLCASSLGVGTEAFFGQGTRLTVV.

V is TRBV3-1 (or the pseudogene TRBV3-2) and J is TRBJ2-7, with D possibly being TRBD1 (5 bases). V gave up 1 base and J gave up 5 bases, with 12 bases separating them. Germline CDR1 is LGHDT and CDR2 is YNNKEL (reference sequence). This CDR3 region has 14 residues. The CDR3 DNA sequence: TGTGCCAGCAGCCAAGGGGGCAGGGCCCACGAGCAGTACTTC. Translated: CASSQGGRAHEQYF.

The chain employs TRBV5-5 and TRBJ2-5, with D unresolved. This CDR3 region has 14 residues. V shed 0 bases and J shed 5 bases, with 11 bases lying between them. The V gene's germline CDR1 is SGHKS and CDR2 YYEKEE (reference sequence). CDR3 sequence reads: CASSLELGVETQYF. In nucleotides, the CDR3 is TGTGCCAGCAGCTTGGAATTAGGAGTCGAGACCCAGTACTTC.

The CDR3 protein is CASSPAPSSGSDNEQFF. The CDR3 DNA reads TGTGCCAGCAGCCCCGCCCCCAGCAGCGGGAGCGACAATGAGCAGTTCTTC. The genes are TRBV7-8 and TRBJ2-1, with TRBD2 matching over 8 bases. The CDR3 length is 17 residues. In germline, CDR1 is SGHVS, CDR2 FQNEAQ. The junction had 14 bases not matched to a gene; V was cut back by 5 bases and J by 5 bases.

The chain couples TRBV24-1 to TRBJ2-1; D not certain. The CDR3 totals 12 residues. The germline V gene has CDR1 KGHDR and CDR2 SFDVKD. The germline V and J ends were trimmed by 2 bases and 8 bases, with 6 bases remaining between them. CDR3 amino acids: CATSDSFDEQFF. In DNA form, the CDR3 reads TGTGCCACCAGTGATTCTTTTGATGAGCAGTTCTTC.

This clone was seen only once. This chain uses TRBV19 with TRBJ1-5; 10 nucleotides match TRBD1. The trim removed 8 bases at V and 2 bases at J, leaving 9 bases unmatched. Germline lookup yields CDR1 LNHDA and CDR2 SQIVND (reference sequence). The CDR3 contains 16 residues. CDR3 nucleotide sequence: TGTGCCAGTCACCGGGACAGGGGTTTTGGCAATCAGCCCCAGCATTTT. Protein product: CASHRDRGFGNQPQHF.